One sample yielded the 2 T cell receptor beta chains listed below, sequenced in a study of T cells after yellow fever vaccination. A single record per CDR3 protein comes from TCRdb applying MiXCR to the 5' RACE reads. The sample holds around 310,000 distinct CDR3 sequences, approximately 4% seen once. The sample in question was PBMCs, obtained 5 days after the yellow fever booster vaccination. These receptors all come from a man between 18 and 35 years old who received the YFV17D yellow fever vaccine.

This clonotype was counted a few times. V and J are TRBV4-3 and TRBJ1-4; tentative D call: TRBD1 (6 bases). The V gene's germline CDR1 is LGHNA and CDR2 YSLEER. This CDR3 is built from 16 residues. Trimming took 1 base from V and 5 from J, leaving 14 bases between them. Here the CDR3 DNA reads TGCGCCAGCAGCCAAGGGCCGGGGGGGCCGAATGAAAAACTGTTTTTT. Protein sequence: CASSQGPGGPNEKLFF.

V is TRBV6-5 and J is TRBJ1-5, with unresolved D. CDR3 length: 15 residues. V was shortened by 4 bases and J by 0 bases, with 10 bases between the two germline ends. Germline V gives CDR1 MNHEY, CDR2 SVGAGI. In DNA, the CDR3 is TGTGCCAGCAGTTTTTCTAAATATAGCAATCAGCCCCAGCATTTT. Translating it yields CASSFSKYSNQPQHF.